This T cell receptor beta chain was captured in a study of T-cell memory formation after mild COVID-19. Study-wide results and caveats: Some SARS-CoV-2-responding clones were already detected in memory before infection. Contracting CD4+ clones sat mainly in CM and EM; CD8+ in EMRA. For second-wave clones that peaked at day 37, SARS-CoV-2 specificity went unverified.

Trimming cost V 6 bases and J 3 bases, with 13 bases left between them. Germline loops: CDR1 DFQATT, CDR2 SNEGSKA (reference sequence). This CDR3 spans 13 amino acids. A remark on this clonotype: Its antigen is undetermined.

TCRdb redid the calling of the 5' RACE reads with MiXCR, one entry per CDR3 protein. This sample has fewer than 350,000 distinct CDR3 sequences, with around an eighth found just once. The chain recombines TRBV20-1 with TRBJ2-3, with D possibly matching TRBD2 (5 bases). This receptor was obtained from a man in his late teens or twenties who had mild COVID-19 (a few samples of this study predate the infection). Cell type and time point are not known. The sequenced sample consisted of PBMCs or a T cell subset sorted from them (not recorded which). This CDR3 reads CSATRVGTDTQYF. In DNA form, the CDR3 reads TGCAGTGCCACGAGGGTTGGTACAGATACGCAGTATTTT.